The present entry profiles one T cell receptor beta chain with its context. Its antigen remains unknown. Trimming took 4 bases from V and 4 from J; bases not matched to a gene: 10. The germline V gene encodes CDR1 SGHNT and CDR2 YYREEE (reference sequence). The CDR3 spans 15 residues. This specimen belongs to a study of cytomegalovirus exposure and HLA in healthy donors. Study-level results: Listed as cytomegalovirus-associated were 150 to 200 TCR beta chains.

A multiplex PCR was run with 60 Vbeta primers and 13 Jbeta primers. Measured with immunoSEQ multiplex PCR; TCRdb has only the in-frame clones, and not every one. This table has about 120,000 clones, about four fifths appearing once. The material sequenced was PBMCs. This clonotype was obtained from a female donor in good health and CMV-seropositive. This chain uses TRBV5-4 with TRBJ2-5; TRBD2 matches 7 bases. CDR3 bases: TGTGCCAGCAGCAGGGACTACCAGTACGGAGAGACCCAGTACTTC. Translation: CASSRDYQYGETQYF. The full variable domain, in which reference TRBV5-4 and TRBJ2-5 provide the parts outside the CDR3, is ETGVTQSPTHLIKTRGQQVTLRCSSQSGHNTVSWYQQALGQGPQFIFQYYREEENGRGNFPPRFSGLQFPNYSSELNVNALELDDSALYLCASSRDYQYGETQYFGPGTRLLVL.